Listed here are 23 T cell receptor beta chains from one sample, sequenced in a study of cytomegalovirus exposure and HLA in healthy donors. The PCR was carried out with 60 Vbeta primers and 13 Jbeta primers. Sequenced by immunoSEQ multiplex PCR; TCRdb stores in-frame clones only, minus some. This table has 130,000 to 150,000 clones, approximately 79% appearing once. The sequenced sample consisted of PBMCs. The receptors stem from a woman aged 50 to 60 in good health and CMV-seropositive.

This clone came up many times. The chain is built from TRBV7-9 and TRBJ1-5, with 10 bases lining up with TRBD1. This CDR3 is built from 15 residues. With V trimmed by 5 bases and J by 6 bases, 7 bases remained unmatched. Germline V gene sequence: CDR1 SEHNR, CDR2 FQNEAQ (reference sequence). CDR3 sequence: CASSLGTGARQPQHF. CDR3 DNA: TGTGCCAGCAGCCTAGGGACAGGGGCCCGTCAGCCCCAGCATTTT.

The chain joins TRBV30 to TRBJ1-2; weak D call: TRBD1 (6 bases). Looked up from germline, CDR1 is GTSNPN and CDR2 is SVGIG (reference sequence). CDR3 length: 10 residues. As DNA, the CDR3 is TGTGCGGGGCAGGGGCAAGGCTACACCTTC. Its translation is CAGQGQGYTF.

The V and J genes are TRBV28 and TRBJ1-1; 8 nucleotides agree with TRBD1. The trim removed 5 bases at V and 5 bases at J, leaving 4 bases unmatched. CDR3 length: 13 amino acids. CDR1 is MDHEN and CDR2 is SYDVKM in the germline V gene. CDR3 bases: TGTGCCAGCAGTAGGGACAGGTGGACTGAAGCTTTCTTT. Protein product: CASSRDRWTEAFF. The variable domain in full, with the rest retrieved from reference TRBV28 and TRBJ1-1, is DVKVTQSSRYLVKRTGEKVFLECVQDMDHENMFWYRQDPGLGLRLIYFSYDVKMKEKGDIPEGYSVSREKKERFSLILESASTNQTSMYLCASSRDRWTEAFFGQGTRLTVV.

This clone was detected a few times. The gene calls are TRBV5-4 and TRBJ1-4; D uncertain. CDR3 length equals 16 residues. Trimming removed 5 bases from V and 6 bases from J, with 20 bases in between. The germline gives CDR1 SGHNT, CDR2 YYREEE (reference sequence). CDR3 DNA: TGTGCCAGCAGTCCCGACGGCGGCCGGGGAGATGAAAAACTGTTTTTT. It yields the protein CASSPDGGRGDEKLFF.

The chain carries TRBV5-1 and TRBJ2-5; 8 bases are a match to TRBD2. Losses at the gene ends were 1 base for V and 5 bases for J; bases not matched to a gene: 7. The CDR3 length is 15 residues. Germline V gives CDR1 SGHRS, CDR2 YFSETQ. The CDR3 coding sequence is TGCGCCAGCAGCTTGACGGGGGGGCGGGCCGAGACCCAGTACTTC. Protein product: CASSLTGGRAETQYF.

This sequence joins TRBV5-8 and TRBJ2-3; 8 bases are shared with TRBD2. After removal of 3 bases from V and 2 bases from J, the junction contained 5 bases not matched to a gene. The CDR3 covers 15 residues. Germline V gene data show CDR1 as SGHTS and CDR2 as YDEGEE. The CDR3 nucleotides read TGTGCCAGCAGCTCCCGACTAGCGTTCACAGATACGCAGTATTTT. Amino acids: CASSSRLAFTDTQYF.

The chain is built from TRBV7-2 and TRBJ2-7, with TRBD1 identical over 10 bases. The germline CDR1 and CDR2 sequences are SGHTA and FQGNSA. The CDR3 has 18 residues. V was clipped by 0 bases and J by 4 bases; unmatched bases: 12. CDR3 protein: CASSLAGQGRGAGYEQYF. The CDR3 DNA reads as TGTGCCAGCAGCTTAGCGGGACAGGGGAGAGGGGCAGGATACGAGCAGTACTTC.

V is TRBV9 and J is TRBJ1-6; 9 nucleotides line up with TRBD1. Unmatched junction bases numbered 10, after V lost 0 bases and J lost 9 bases. The germline CDR1 and CDR2 sequences are SGDLS and YYNGEE. The CDR3 extends over 17 amino acids. DNA of the CDR3: TGTGCCAGCAGCGTAGCCCTCGGACAGGGGCGATTTTCACCCCTCCACTTT. Translation gives CASSVALGQGRFSPLHF. Full variable domain (outside the CDR3, taken from reference TRBV9 and TRBJ1-6): DSGVTQTPKHLITATGQRVTLRCSPRSGDLSVYWYQQSLDQGLQFLIQYYNGEERAKGNILERFSAQQFPDLHSELNLSSLELGDSALYFCASSVALGQGRFSPLHFGNGTRLTVT.

The chain joins TRBV6-5 to TRBJ1-4, with 7 bases matching TRBD1. The CDR3 extends over 14 amino acids. CDR1 is MNHEY, CDR2 SVGAGI, per germline. Trimming removed 6 bases from V and 8 bases from J; junction bases left unmatched: 9. In DNA form, the CDR3 reads TGTGCCAGCAGGTCCGGGACAGCCTTGGAAAAACTGTTTTTT. Amino acid sequence: CASRSGTALEKLFF.

The chain recombines TRBV27 with TRBJ1-5, with TRBD1 as a possible D gene (6 bases). The V end lost 5 bases, the J end lost 7 bases, and 12 bases lay between the germline ends. The CDR3 covers 13 residues. Germline assignment: CDR1 MNHEY and CDR2 SMNVEV (reference sequence). The CDR3 reads CASSPNRVQPQHF. The DNA for the CDR3 is TGTGCCAGCAGTCCCAACAGGGTCCAGCCCCAGCATTTT.

A few counts support this clone. The chain employs TRBV19 and TRBJ1-1; D possibly corresponds to TRBD1 (5 bases). Germline V lookup: CDR1 LNHDA, CDR2 SQIVND (reference sequence). The V end was cut by 7 bases, the J end by 1 base, with 13 bases between. The CDR3 spans 14 residues. The CDR3 bases are TGTGCCAGTACCCCGACAAGGGGGAACACTGAAGCTTTCTTT. Protein: CASTPTRGNTEAFF. Looking up the rest from reference TRBV19 and TRBJ1-1 gives the full variable domain: DGGITQSPKYLFRKEGQNVTLSCEQNLNHDAMYWYRQDPGQGLRLIYYSQIVNDFQKGDIAEGYSVSREKKESFPLTVTSAQKNPTAFYLCASTPTRGNTEAFFGQGTRLTVV.

The table lists this clone with many counts. The J gene is TRBJ2-6, the V gene TRBV6-4; the D gene is possibly TRBD2 (5 bases). The CDR3 has 15 amino acids. The germline CDR1 and CDR2 sequences are MRHNA and SNTAGT. V lost 2 bases and J lost 0, with 5 bases in between. CDR3 nucleotide sequence: TGTGCCAGCAGTGACCGGGACTCTGGGGCCAACGTCCTGACTTTC. Its translation: CASSDRDSGANVLTF.

The table lists this clone with a count of one. The chain employs TRBV28 and TRBJ1-2; the match to TRBD1 covers 10 bases. The CDR3 extends over 15 amino acids. J gave up 5 bases and V 2 bases, and 5 bases lay outside the gene matches. CDR1 MDHEN and CDR2 SYDVKM come from the germline V gene. The CDR3 DNA is TGTGCCAGCAGTTTAAGGGGACAGGGGCCTTATGGCTACACCTTC. Protein sequence: CASSLRGQGPYGYTF.

This clone appeared a single time. This chain joins TRBV7-3 and TRBJ2-1; 8 bases fit TRBD2. CDR3 length: 16 residues. V trimming: 6 bases; J trimming: 6 bases; junction bases outside the gene matches: 13. Germline CDR1 reads SGHTA; CDR2 reads FQGTGA. CDR3 sequence: CASSSPNGGAGNEQFF. CDR3 nucleotide sequence: TGTGCCAGCAGTTCCCCCAACGGGGGGGCCGGCAATGAGCAGTTCTTC.

The V gene is TRBV2, the J gene TRBJ1-5; 7 bases are a match to TRBD1. The CDR3 spans 12 residues. The V segment lost 11 bases and the J segment 7 bases; nucleotides outside the gene matches: 8. Germline assignment: CDR1 SNHLY and CDR2 FYNNEI. The CDR3 loop is CASEGAEQPQHF. Here the CDR3 DNA reads TGTGCCTCAGAGGGGGCTGAACAGCCCCAGCATTTT.

The chain carries TRBV6-1 and TRBJ2-7; 9 positions match TRBD1. J gave up 7 bases and V 6 bases, and 7 bases lay outside the gene matches. The germline CDR1 and CDR2 sequences are MNHNS and SASEGT. CDR3 size: 13 residues. The CDR3 DNA reads TGTGCCAGCAGGACAGGGGGGGATTGGGAGCAGTACTTC. Amino acid sequence: CASRTGGDWEQYF.

The chain's CDR3 is CATSRDPSYGYGYTF. In DNA, the CDR3 is TGTGCCACCAGCAGAGATCCCAGCTACGGGTATGGCTACACCTTC. This sequence joins TRBV15 and TRBJ1-2; no definite D call. Trimming stripped 0 bases from V and 5 bases from J, with 13 bases between. The CDR3 totals 15 residues. Germline lookup yields CDR1 LNHNV and CDR2 YYDKDF (reference sequence).

This chain links TRBV5-1 with TRBJ1-1, with 10 bases that match TRBD1. CDR3 length: 15 residues. V lost 3 bases to trimming and J lost 4 bases; unmatched junction nucleotides: 6. Germline loops: CDR1 SGHRS, CDR2 YFSETQ. The CDR3 here is CASSWGTGEGTEAFF. The CDR3, as DNA: TGCGCCAGCAGCTGGGGGACAGGGGAGGGCACTGAAGCTTTCTTT.

The chain links TRBV18 to TRBJ2-1, with TRBD2 identical over 10 bases. After removal of 5 bases from V and 0 bases from J, the junction contained 4 bases not matched to a gene. The CDR3 is made up of 16 amino acids. Germline CDR1 reads KGHSH; CDR2 reads LQKENI. Here the CDR3 DNA reads TGTGCCAGCTCAGCTAGCGGGGGCCACTCCTACAATGAGCAGTTCTTC. Protein product: CASSASGGHSYNEQFF. Full variable domain (missing parts from reference TRBV18 and TRBJ2-1): NAGVMQNPRHLVRRRGQEARLRCSPMKGHSHVYWYRQLPEEGLKFMVYLQKENIIDESGMPKERFSAEFPKEGPSILRIQQVVRGDSAAYFCASSASGGHSYNEQFFGPGTRLTVL.

The V and J genes are TRBV30 and TRBJ2-2, with 8 bases identical to TRBD2. V gave up 4 bases and J gave up 3 bases; unmatched junction bases: 10. Germline assignment: CDR1 GTSNPN and CDR2 SVGIG (reference sequence). CDR3 length equals 16 residues. In DNA form, the CDR3 reads TGTGCCTGGAACCCCCGGCCGGGAGGGCACACCGGGGAGCTGTTTTTT. This codes for CAWNPRPGGHTGELFF.

In this sample, this clone turned up a few times. The genes are TRBV29-1 and TRBJ1-3; D gene uncertain. The V gene's germline CDR1 is SQVTM and CDR2 ANQGSEA. There are 17 residues in the CDR3. V lost 7 bases to trimming and J lost 0 bases, with 22 bases between them. The CDR3 loop is CSAEAAGPIPSGNTIYF. The CDR3 DNA is TGCAGCGCGGAGGCTGCAGGCCCAATTCCCTCTGGAAACACCATATATTTT.

The chain has TRBV5-1 and TRBJ1-1; 7 bases are shared with TRBD1. The germline CDR1 and CDR2 sequences are SGHRS and YFSETQ. The CDR3 is 14 residues long. Trimming at V came to 4 bases and at J to 3 bases, leaving 6 bases not matched to a gene. CDR3 in DNA: TGCGCCAGCAGCCTACAGGGGTACCACACTGAAGCTTTCTTT. The encoded protein is CASSLQGYHTEAFF.

The chain combines TRBV6-5 with TRBJ1-6, with 7 positions matching TRBD1. The CDR3 is 14 amino acids. The germline gives CDR1 MNHEY, CDR2 SVGAGI. V dropped 5 bases and J dropped 8; count of bases not matched to a gene: 6. CDR3: CASSRQGNDSPLHF. The CDR3 nucleotides read TGTGCCAGCAGTCGACAGGGAAACGATTCACCCCTCCACTTT.